The present entry profiles one T cell receptor beta chain with its context. Its target is unknown. The source of the sample is a study of lymphopenia after photon versus proton radiotherapy. Study observations and caveats: Only patients who died were analyzed for survival; proton advantage is unproven. After the lymphocyte nadir, photon-treated repertoires showed oligoclonal expansion, especially of CD8+ Temra cells. Proton therapy kept repertoires fairly stable, unlike photons, which gained effector/memory cells. Larger post-nadir TCR diversity loss correlated inversely with survival in deceased patients.

This table comes from immunoSEQ multiplex PCR, and its TCRdb copy is limited to in-frame clones, with some not included. The sample shows 75,000 to 90,000 clones, over 70% of them seen only once. The junction had 10 bases not matched to a gene; V was cut back by 3 bases and J by 3 bases. CDR3 length equals 19 residues. The germline V gene has CDR1 SEHNR and CDR2 FQNEAQ (reference sequence). The chain links TRBV7-9 to TRBJ2-5; TRBD2 matches at 16 bases. The clonotype comes from a man in his 60s with pancreatic cancer. The material was peripheral blood, obtained from a patient treated with proton-based radiotherapy. The CDR3 protein is CASSLRTGTSGRGKETQYF. CDR3 sequence (DNA): TGTGCCAGCAGCTTGCGGACCGGGACTAGCGGGAGGGGGAAAGAGACCCAGTACTTC.